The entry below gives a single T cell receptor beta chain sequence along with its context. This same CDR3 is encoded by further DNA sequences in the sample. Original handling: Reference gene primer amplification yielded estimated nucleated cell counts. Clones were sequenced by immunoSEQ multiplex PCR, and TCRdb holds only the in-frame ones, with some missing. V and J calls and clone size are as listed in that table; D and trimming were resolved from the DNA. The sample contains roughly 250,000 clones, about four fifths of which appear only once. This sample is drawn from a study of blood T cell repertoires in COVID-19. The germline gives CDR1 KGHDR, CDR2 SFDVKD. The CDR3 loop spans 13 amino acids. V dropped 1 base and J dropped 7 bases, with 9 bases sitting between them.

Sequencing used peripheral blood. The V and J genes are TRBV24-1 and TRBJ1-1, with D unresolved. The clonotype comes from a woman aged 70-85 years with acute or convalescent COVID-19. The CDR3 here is CATSDFAGNEAFF. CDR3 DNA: TGTGCCACCAGTGATTTTGCCGGTAATGAAGCTTTCTTT.